This T cell receptor beta chain is drawn from a study of blood T cell repertoires in COVID-19. Study-wide context: Acute-phase and convalescent COVID-19 samples originated in the United States, Italy and Spain. T cells, B-cell-depleted T cells, or PBMCs supplied cDNA or gDNA.

Original data processing: Amplification with reference gene primers provided the estimates of nucleated cell counts. The assay was immunoSEQ multiplex PCR, and TCRdb's table has in-frame clones only and misses some. The D gene and trimming were derived from the DNA, and the V and J assignments and clone size from that table. The sample has about 220,000 clones, roughly 88% seen once. The sequencing sample was made of peripheral blood. This clonotype was sampled from a man between 45 and 60 years old with active or convalescent COVID-19.

The chain's CDR3 is CASKQGSGNQPQHF. In DNA form, the CDR3 reads TGTGCCAGTAAACAGGGTTCGGGCAATCAGCCCCAGCATTTT. The chain employs TRBV19 and TRBJ1-5; tentative D call: TRBD1 (6 bases). V was trimmed by 7 bases and J by 2 bases, leaving 12 bases between them. This CDR3 has 14 residues. Germline V gives CDR1 LNHDA, CDR2 SQIVND (reference sequence).